In its sample, the clone carrying this T cell receptor (beta chain) ranks as medium-sized. Its antigen remains unidentified. Original methodology: A distant-metastasis classifier for papillary thyroid cancer was built using CDR3 differences across clinicopathological groups. TCRdb re-processed the PCR reads through MiXCR. The V and J calls shown here were made by TCRdb, not taken from the authors' results. Of 8,500 to 10,000 clones in the sample, 25% to 30% were seen once. The V gene's germline CDR1 is MNHEY and CDR2 SVGAGI. The CDR3 loop spans 17 amino acids. V gave up 8 bases and J gave up 0 bases, with 21 bases separating them. The sample belongs to a study of metastatic and nonmetastatic thyroid tumors. Study-level information: Comparative analysis of repertoires was undertaken across blood and tumor or nodule tissue obtained from malignant and benign thyroid patients.

Study-wide results and limits: For both blood and tumor, malignant thyroid tumors reportedly showed significantly higher TCR beta diversity than benign nodules did.

No patient received treatment before thyroid surgery. Sequencing input: tumor tissue. The chain couples TRBV6-5 to TRBJ2-3; a weak D match, TRBD2 (6 bases). This receptor was identified in a female donor with papillary thyroid cancer or a benign thyroid nodule (not recorded which). Some clones in this sample may be carry-over from other donors' samples. This CDR3 reads CASLLQDGTFSTDTQYF. DNA for the CDR3: TGTGCCAGCTTACTTCAGGACGGGACTTTTAGCACAGATACGCAGTATTTT.